These 9 T cell receptor beta chains originate from one sample sequenced in a study of cytomegalovirus exposure and HLA in healthy donors. Primers for the PCR totalled 60 Vbeta and 13 Jbeta. The protocol was immunoSEQ multiplex PCR, while the TCRdb copy is restricted to in-frame clones and leaves out a portion. The profile shows about 180,000 clones, about four fifths of them singletons. Material for sequencing was PBMCs. All receptors derive from a woman aged 25 to 39 in good health and CMV-seronegative.

This clone was found a few times. The chain recombines TRBV29-1 with TRBJ2-7, with D perhaps matching TRBD2 (5 bases). The germline gives CDR1 SQVTM, CDR2 ANQGSEA. Trimming removed 4 bases at V and 2 bases at J, with 12 bases between. There are 13 residues in the CDR3. The CDR3 DNA is TGCAGCGTTGTGAGGGAGACCCCCTACGAGCAGTACTTC. It yields the protein CSVVRETPYEQYF.

The chain joins TRBV4-1 to TRBJ1-2; D uncertain. Germline-derived CDR1 and CDR2 are MGHRA and YSYEKL. The CDR3 runs to 14 residues. The V and J ends lost 2 bases and 1 base respectively, with 8 bases between them. CDR3 sequence: CASSQSVINYGYTF. For the CDR3, the DNA is TGCGCCAGCAGCCAATCGGTGATTAACTATGGCTACACCTTC.

The V gene is TRBV2, the J gene TRBJ2-7; D is uncertain. CDR1 SNHLY and CDR2 FYNNEI come from the germline V gene. Trimming removed 4 bases from V and 0 bases from J, with 10 bases in between. This CDR3 contains 14 residues. The CDR3 DNA reads as TGTGCCAGCAGTGCTCCAGGCTCCTCCTACGAGCAGTACTTC. It translates to CASSAPGSSYEQYF.

The rearrangement uses TRBV5-1 and TRBJ1-1; 9 bases are shared with TRBD1. CDR1 and CDR2 from the germline V gene are SGHRS and YFSETQ. The CDR3 has 20 amino acids. Unmatched junction bases numbered 19, after V lost 3 bases and J lost 1 base. For the CDR3, the DNA is TGCGCCAGCAGCTCGGGGCCAGCCTCGACAGGGGGGAGGGGGAACACTGAAGCTTTCTTT. It specifies CASSSGPASTGGRGNTEAFF.

The chain employs TRBV7-7 and TRBJ2-5; TRBD1 might be the D (5 bases). Trimming pared 1 base from V and 0 bases from J, leaving 9 bases between. In germline, CDR1 is SSHAT, CDR2 FNYEAQ (reference sequence). The CDR3 covers 15 residues. The CDR3 sequence: CASSLGRQYQETQYF. The DNA of the CDR3 is TGTGCCAGCAGCTTAGGACGACAGTACCAAGAGACCCAGTACTTC.

This chain joins TRBV5-1 and TRBJ1-1; TRBD1 matches at 7 bases. Unmatched junction bases numbered 11, after V lost 4 bases and J lost 5 bases. This CDR3 spans 15 amino acids. Germline CDR1 reads SGHRS; CDR2 reads YFSETQ. The DNA for the CDR3 is TGCGCCAGCAGCCCGAGCACAGGGGTAGGAACTGAAGCTTTCTTT. It is translated as CASSPSTGVGTEAFF.

In DNA form, the CDR3 reads TGTGCCATCAGTGGAAGAACAGGACAGTTGCGCAATGAGCAGTTCTTC. Residues: CAISGRTGQLRNEQFF. The rearrangement links TRBV10-3 to TRBJ2-1; perhaps TRBD1 as D (6 bases). V was pared by 4 bases and J by 6 bases, with 19 bases between. CDR3 length: 16 residues. Germline assignment: CDR1 ENHRY and CDR2 SYGVKD.

The J gene is TRBJ2-7, the V gene TRBV6-1; TRBD1 matches 8 bases. V was pared by 5 bases and J by 3 bases, with 6 bases of the junction left unmatched. This CDR3 contains 14 residues. Germline V lookup: CDR1 MNHNS, CDR2 SASEGT. The CDR3 loop is CASSFRDRFYEQYF. CDR3 nucleotides: TGTGCCAGCAGTTTCCGGGACAGGTTCTACGAGCAGTACTTC.

A note on this clone: The same CDR3 also results from other DNA sequences found in this sample. This sequence joins TRBV30 and TRBJ2-7; D may be TRBD2 (6 bases). The ends were cut back, 4 bases at V and 6 bases at J, with 13 bases in the middle. The CDR3 covers 12 residues. CDR1 is GTSNPN, CDR2 SVGIG, per germline (reference sequence). The CDR3 DNA reads TGTGCCTGGAATGGCGGGGTTGGCGAGCAGTACTTC. Protein sequence: CAWNGGVGEQYF.